This T cell receptor (beta chain) was sequenced in a study of shared clonotypes between healthy human individuals. Study-level information: The study drew on two women and a few men aged 18 to 49 as donors.

For unsorted PBMC, roughly 0.3 ug DNA per replicate equaled some 33,000 T cell genomes. Produced via immunoSEQ multiplex PCR; TCRdb's table is partial and in-frame only. The repertoire holds around 500,000 clones, with roughly 80% as singletons. As for this clone: A much larger clone differs by one base, so this may be a read error. Other nucleotide sequences in the sample specify the same CDR3.

Donors included only healthy HIV-negative adults lacking recent acute infections or vaccinations. Genomic DNA came from 85 million to 95 million PBMCs in unsorted samples. The CDR3 spans 16 residues. Looked up from germline, CDR1 is SGHTA and CDR2 is FQGTGA. The chain has TRBV7-3 and TRBJ2-3; 7 nucleotides align to TRBD2. The source of this sequence is a woman in her thirties or forties in good health. Some clones in this sample may be carry-over from other donors' samples. Material: PBMCs. CDR3 bases: TGTGCCAGCAGCTCATTTGCTAGCGGCAGCACTGATACGCAGTATTTT. It specifies CASSSFASGSTDTQYF.